These 28 T cell receptor beta chains originate from one sample sequenced in a study of cytomegalovirus exposure and HLA in healthy donors. The PCR contained 60 Vbeta and 13 Jbeta primers. Generated by immunoSEQ multiplex PCR, the TCRdb table keeps only in-frame clones and is missing some. Among some 220,000 clones listed, 80% to 90% were seen once. The sequenced sample consisted of PBMCs. The receptors shown here come from a woman under 30 in good health and CMV-seronegative.

The chain employs TRBV4-2 and TRBJ2-3; 7 positions agree with TRBD2. Germline V lookup: CDR1 LGHNA, CDR2 YNFKEQ. CDR3 length: 16 amino acids. V gave up 5 bases and J gave up 4 bases; unmatched junction bases: 12. CDR3 coding DNA: TGTGCCAGCAGCGCACCTAGCGGCAAAAGCGCAGATACGCAGTATTTT. Protein: CASSAPSGKSADTQYF.

The chain is built from TRBV11-3 and TRBJ2-3; a possible D gene is TRBD2 (6 bases). The germline V and J ends were trimmed by 4 bases and 8 bases, with 25 bases remaining between them. Germline loops: CDR1 SGHNT, CDR2 YENEEA. The CDR3 is made up of 17 amino acids. The CDR3 sequence is CASSSQLASGAAATQYF. The CDR3 DNA is TGTGCCAGCAGCTCACAACTAGCTAGTGGAGCAGCGGCTACGCAGTATTTT.

The rearrangement links TRBV11-2 to TRBJ2-7; 14 positions agree with TRBD2. V lost 5 bases and J lost 3; bases outside the gene matches: 3. Germline values: CDR1 SGHAT, CDR2 FQNNGV. The CDR3 covers 15 residues. The CDR3 region is CASSGLAGGYYEQYF. The CDR3 nucleotides read TGTGCCAGCAGCGGACTAGCGGGGGGATACTACGAGCAGTACTTC.

This clone was counted a few times. This CDR3 is also generated by other DNA sequences in the sample. The gene calls are TRBV15 and TRBJ1-5; TRBD1 agrees at 9 bases. CDR3 length: 15 residues. The J segment lost 4 bases and the V segment lost 3 bases, leaving 4 bases of the junction unmatched. Germline assignment: CDR1 LNHNV and CDR2 YYDKDF (reference sequence). The CDR3 bases are TGTGCCACCAGCAGGGACAGGGGAAGGAATCAGCCCCAGCATTTT. It codes for CATSRDRGRNQPQHF.

The chain employs TRBV5-6 and TRBJ2-7; 9 bases align to TRBD1. Trimming took 1 base from V and 5 from J; bases not matched to a gene: 1. The CDR3 is made up of 13 amino acids. Per the germline V gene, CDR1 is SGHDT and CDR2 is YYEEEE. The CDR3 nucleotides read TGTGCCAGCAGCTTGTGGACAGGGGACGAGCAGTACTTC. This encodes CASSLWTGDEQYF.

The rearrangement joins TRBV6-5 to TRBJ1-2; 7 bases are a match to TRBD1. With V trimmed by 5 bases and J by 6 bases, 6 bases remained unmatched. Germline assignment: CDR1 MNHEY and CDR2 SVGAGI. CDR3 length: 13 amino acids. The CDR3 protein is CASSKTGMDGYTF. The CDR3 nucleotides read TGTGCCAGCAGTAAGACAGGGATGGATGGCTACACCTTC.

The chain carries TRBV27 and TRBJ2-7, with D possibly matching TRBD2 (5 bases). This CDR3 region has 14 residues. V gave up 5 bases and J gave up 1 base, with 12 bases separating them. Germline assignment: CDR1 MNHEY and CDR2 SMNVEV (reference sequence). The CDR3 nucleotides read TGTGCCAGCAGTAGGGCGGGCCCATCCTACGAGCAGTACTTC. Protein product: CASSRAGPSYEQYF.

This clone was seen only a few times. Additional DNA sequences in this sample encode the identical CDR3. The V call is TRBV19, the J call TRBJ1-1; unclear D gene. The CDR3 is 12 amino acids. Germline V gives CDR1 LNHDA, CDR2 SQIVND (reference sequence). V shed 0 bases and J shed 7 bases, with 6 bases lying between them. For the CDR3, the DNA is TGTGCCAGTAGTATAGATCTAGGTGAAGCTTTCTTT. Translation: CASSIDLGEAFF. Full variable domain (missing parts from reference TRBV19 and TRBJ1-1): DGGITQSPKYLFRKEGQNVTLSCEQNLNHDAMYWYRQDPGQGLRLIYYSQIVNDFQKGDIAEGYSVSREKKESFPLTVTSAQKNPTAFYLCASSIDLGEAFFGQGTRLTVV.

This chain connects TRBV4-1 to TRBJ1-1; D perhaps matches TRBD1 (5 bases). The CDR3 sequence is 17 residues long. The germline gives CDR1 MGHRA, CDR2 YSYEKL. The V and J ends lost 1 base and 4 bases respectively, with 19 bases between them. CDR3 coding DNA: TGCGCCAGCAGCCAAGGTTGGGCGAAGAAAAGGGGCACTGAAGCTTTCTTT. This translates into CASSQGWAKKRGTEAFF.

The DNA for the CDR3 is TGTGCCAGCAGCTTCGGACAGGGGCGACTGCACACTGAAGCTTTCTTT. Translated: CASSFGQGRLHTEAFF. The chain is built from TRBV5-4 and TRBJ1-1, with 9 bases matching TRBD1. The CDR3 has 16 amino acids. From germline, CDR1 is SGHNT and CDR2 YYREEE (reference sequence). Trimming removed 2 bases from V and 3 bases from J; junction bases left unmatched: 8.

The chain links TRBV5-4 to TRBJ1-2, with 11 bases aligning to TRBD1. There are 15 residues in the CDR3. Germline loops: CDR1 SGHNT, CDR2 YYREEE (reference sequence). The V and J ends lost 6 bases and 2 bases, in that order; junction bases with no gene match: 6. CDR3 protein: CASILDRGLNYGYTF. The DNA for the CDR3 is TGTGCCAGCATCCTGGACAGGGGGCTGAACTATGGCTACACCTTC.

In its sample, this clone was seen once. The chain couples TRBV7-3 to TRBJ2-3, with 8 bases matching TRBD2. This CDR3 has 15 amino acids. The V and J ends lost 5 bases and 4 bases, in that order; junction bases with no gene match: 8. From germline, CDR1 is SGHTA and CDR2 FQGTGA. The CDR3 protein is CASSPSLAVADTQYF. Written as DNA, the CDR3 is TGTGCCAGCAGCCCATCACTAGCGGTGGCAGATACGCAGTATTTT. The variable domain in full, with the rest retrieved from reference TRBV7-3 and TRBJ2-3, is GAGVSQTPSNKVTEKGKYVELRCDPISGHTALYWYRQSLGQGPEFLIYFQGTGAADDSGLPNDRFFAVRPEGSVSTLKIQRTERGDSAVYLCASSPSLAVADTQYFGPGTRLTVL.

This clone was seen only once. For the CDR3, the DNA is TGTGCCAGCAGCCCAAACATGGACTATGGCTACACCTTC. Translated: CASSPNMDYGYTF. This chain links TRBV7-9 with TRBJ1-2; D is ambiguous. V lost 5 bases, J lost 3 bases, and 10 bases lay in between. The germline V gene has CDR1 SEHNR and CDR2 FQNEAQ (reference sequence). This CDR3 has 13 amino acids.

The J gene is TRBJ1-6, the V gene TRBV10-3; D remains ambiguous. The CDR3 is made up of 14 amino acids. Germline CDR1 and CDR2: ENHRY and SYGVKD. V gave up 4 bases and J gave up 2 bases, with 6 bases separating them. CDR3 sequence: CAISAGPYNSPLHF. The CDR3, as DNA: TGTGCCATCAGTGCAGGCCCCTATAATTCACCCCTCCACTTT.

This chain connects TRBV6-7 to TRBJ2-2; TRBD2 agrees at 10 bases. TRBV6-7 is given ORF status, its function remaining uncertain. The CDR3 has 17 amino acids. The V and J ends lost 4 bases and 0 bases, in that order; junction bases with no gene match: 5. The CDR3 bases are TGTGCCAGCAGTTTTCCCCTAGCGGGGGCGAACACCGGGGAGCTGTTTTTT. Residues: CASSFPLAGANTGELFF.

The rearrangement uses TRBV7-2 and TRBJ2-1; 7 bases are a match to TRBD2. V lost 1 base, J lost 2 bases, and 14 bases stayed unmatched. The germline V gene has CDR1 SGHTA and CDR2 FQGNSA. This CDR3 has 19 amino acids. CDR3: CASSLVRLLSGKTYNEQFF. DNA for the CDR3: TGTGCCAGCAGCTTAGTACGACTTCTCAGCGGGAAAACCTACAATGAGCAGTTCTTC. The full variable domain, completed using reference TRBV7-2 and TRBJ2-1, is GAGVSQSPSNKVTEKGKDVELRCDPISGHTALYWYRQSLGQGLEFLIYFQGNSAPDKSGLPSDRFSAERTGGSVSTLTIQRTQQEDSAVYLCASSLVRLLSGKTYNEQFFGPGTRLTVL.

The J gene is TRBJ2-5, the V gene TRBV7-2; 8 bases are shared with TRBD2. The J call may be faulty, since TRBJ2-7 better matches the DNA end. The CDR3 extends over 15 amino acids. Germline CDR1 and CDR2: SGHTA and FQGNSA. The CDR3 spells CASTPSPGGPHEQYF. CDR3 nucleotide sequence: TGTGCCAGCACCCCTTCACCGGGAGGGCCCCACGAGCAGTACTTC.

The rearrangement uses TRBV20-1 and TRBJ1-2, with 10 bases fitting TRBD1. This CDR3 has 11 amino acids. Germline V gene sequence: CDR1 DFQATT, CDR2 SNEGSKA (reference sequence). Trimming removed 6 bases from V and 7 bases from J; junction bases left unmatched: 2. The CDR3 sequence: CSAWTGGGYTF. As DNA, the CDR3 is TGCAGTGCCTGGACAGGGGGTGGCTACACCTTC.

This clone has just one count. V gene TRBV5-1 combines with J gene TRBJ1-4; TRBD1 matches at 9 bases. The V and J ends lost 2 bases and 6 bases, in that order; junction bases with no gene match: 2. The CDR3 is made up of 14 amino acids. Germline assignment: CDR1 SGHRS and CDR2 YFSETQ. CDR3 in amino acids: CASSFRTGDEKLFF. The CDR3 nucleotides read TGCGCCAGCAGCTTCAGGACAGGGGATGAAAAACTGTTTTTT.

This rearrangement joins TRBV30 to TRBJ2-1, with a tentative D call TRBD2 (5 bases). Germline V gene sequence: CDR1 GTSNPN, CDR2 SVGIG (reference sequence). V was shortened by 4 bases and J by 9 bases, with 19 bases between the two germline ends. CDR3 size: 14 residues. This CDR3 reads CAWTSDRFRGEQFF. The CDR3 DNA follows: TGTGCCTGGACCTCCGACCGCTTTCGGGGTGAGCAGTTCTTC.

This chain joins TRBV27 and TRBJ2-7; the D gene is possibly TRBD1 (7 bases). The CDR3 covers 14 residues. Trimming removed 5 bases at V and 4 bases at J, with 15 bases between. The germline V gene has CDR1 MNHEY and CDR2 SMNVEV (reference sequence). The CDR3 is CASSTGDSGYEQYF. DNA of the CDR3: TGTGCCAGCAGTACCGGGGACAGCGGGTACGAGCAGTACTTC.

This chain uses TRBV7-2 with TRBJ2-2, with TRBD2 matching over 7 bases. The J segment lost 5 bases and the V segment lost 7 bases, leaving 19 bases of the junction unmatched. The CDR3 sequence is 18 residues long. Per germline, CDR1 SGHTA and CDR2 FQGNSA. The CDR3 bases are TGTGCCAGCATCCCAATCTCTAGCGGCCTAACGAGGACCGGGGAGCTGTTTTTT. Its translation: CASIPISSGLTRTGELFF.

This chain connects TRBV29-1 to TRBJ2-7; 9 bases agree with TRBD2. The CDR3 has 14 residues. V lost 5 bases and J lost 0; bases outside the gene matches: 5. Germline V lookup: CDR1 SQVTM, CDR2 ANQGSEA. CDR3 region: CSVILAGHSYEQYF. The CDR3 nucleotides are TGCAGCGTTATCCTAGCGGGGCACTCCTACGAGCAGTACTTC.

CDR3 sequence (DNA): TGCAGCGTCCAAGCGGGTTCCTACAATGAGCAGTTCTTC. The encoded protein is CSVQAGSYNEQFF. The rearrangement links TRBV29-1 to TRBJ2-1, with D perhaps TRBD2 (6 bases). The CDR3 extends over 13 amino acids. With 6 bases removed from V and 1 base from J, the gap between germline ends came to 10 bases. Per germline, CDR1 SQVTM and CDR2 ANQGSEA.

The chain employs TRBV6-6 and TRBJ2-7; 8 nucleotides match TRBD2. The CDR3 has 14 amino acids. Germline assignment: CDR1 MNHNY and CDR2 SVGAGI (reference sequence). The ends lost 7 bases at V and 0 bases at J; junction bases unmatched: 5. The CDR3 protein is CASTGAGVSYEQYF. In DNA form, the CDR3 reads TGTGCCAGCACCGGAGCGGGGGTCTCCTACGAGCAGTACTTC.

The V call is TRBV4-1, the J call TRBJ2-7; possibly TRBD2 for D (6 bases). Deletions cut 0 bases from V and 6 bases from J, with 24 bases between. Germline V lookup: CDR1 MGHRA, CDR2 YSYEKL. The length of the CDR3 is 18 residues. For the CDR3, the DNA is TGCGCCAGCAGCCAAGACTTTCGGGAGAGCTCCTACTTGGGCGAGCAGTACTTC. Its protein product is CASSQDFRESSYLGEQYF.

The rearrangement uses TRBV4-2 and TRBJ2-2, with D perhaps matching TRBD2 (6 bases). The CDR3 loop spans 14 amino acids. V gave up 6 bases and J gave up 6 bases, with 14 bases separating them. Germline CDR1 LGHNA, CDR2 YNFKEQ. CDR3 in DNA: TGTGCCAGCAGTCCGCTTTCTAGCGCCGGGGAGCTGTTTTTT. Translating gives CASSPLSSAGELFF.

CDR3 sequence: CSVLLLAGWSADTQYF. The CDR3 coding sequence is TGCAGCGTTCTACTACTAGCGGGATGGAGCGCAGATACGCAGTATTTT. The genes are TRBV29-1 and TRBJ2-3; 10 nucleotides match TRBD2. This CDR3 is 16 amino acids long. V gave up 5 bases and J gave up 4 bases; unmatched junction bases: 12. Germline values: CDR1 SQVTM, CDR2 ANQGSEA.